A single sample is the source of the 3 T cell receptor beta chains below, sequenced in a study of T cells in Graves' hyperthyroidism and ophthalmopathy (dated by TCRdb to between 2018 and 2021). The method was multiplex PCR. TCRdb records Illumina HiSeq 2000 as the sequencer. The TCR beta CDR3 regions were amplified from the RNA transcripts. The first round of RT-PCR for the TCR CDR3 was performed with the HTBI primer set and the Qiagen OneStep RT-PCR kit. TCRdb's own reprocessing of the public reads used fastp at Q25 and MiXCR and kept productive beta chains. Rows matching on CDR3 protein sequence are summarized as one entry with the most common DNA and genes. In all, the sample holds around 340,000 distinct CDR3 sequences, and roughly 18% of those were seen once. The biggest ten clones account for 49% of the sample. The sequenced sample consisted of blood. The origin of the receptors is a woman aged 45 to 65 with Graves' hyperthyroidism.

This clonotype has more than one count but fewer than ten. The chain carries TRBV11-2 and TRBJ1-3; D not resolved. Trimming removed 2 bases at V and 4 bases at J, with 6 bases between. The CDR3 runs to 13 residues. Germline V gene lookup returns CDR1 SGHAT and CDR2 FQNNGV. CDR3 coding DNA: TGTGCCAGCAGCTTATCGGACGGAAACACCATATATTTT. Its translation is CASSLSDGNTIYF.

The rearrangement joins TRBV18 to TRBJ2-2, with D perhaps TRBD1 (5 bases). Germline V lookup: CDR1 KGHSH, CDR2 LQKENI. The V gene lost 3 bases and the J gene lost 0 bases, with 11 bases spanning the gap. The CDR3 consists of 16 residues. CDR3 region: CASSPNRITNTGELFF. CDR3 bases: TGTGCCAGCTCACCTAACAGGATCACGAACACCGGGGAGCTGTTTTTT.

This clonotype was found a few times. The V call is TRBV20-1, the J call TRBJ2-5; D possibly matches TRBD1 or TRBD2 (5 bases each). Trimming shortened V by 3 bases and J by 4 bases, and 18 bases separated the two germline ends. The CDR3 runs 15 residues. Looked up from germline, CDR1 is DFQATT and CDR2 is SNEGSKA (reference sequence). Here the CDR3 DNA reads TGCAGTGCTAGCATGTTCGGGCAGGGAGTAGAGACCCAGTACTTC. This sequence encodes CSASMFGQGVETQYF.